The 31 T cell receptor beta chains in this list originate from one sample, sequenced in a study of blood T cell repertoires in COVID-19. Generated by immunoSEQ multiplex PCR, the TCRdb table keeps only in-frame clones and is missing some. The repertoire holds over 150,000 clones, with about 87% as singletons. The sequenced material came from peripheral blood. Receptors were obtained from a woman between 70 and 85 years old with COVID-19, enrolled during active disease.

The chain has TRBV29-1 and TRBJ1-2; 9 bases fit TRBD1. This CDR3 comprises 13 residues. Germline values: CDR1 SQVTM, CDR2 ANQGSEA. V was clipped by 7 bases and J by 7 bases; unmatched bases: 10. The CDR3 loop reads CSAAQGQGGGYTF. The CDR3, as DNA: TGCAGCGCCGCCCAGGGACAGGGTGGTGGCTACACCTTC.

The gene calls are TRBV18 and TRBJ2-3; 12 nucleotides line up with TRBD2. The CDR3 runs to 17 residues. V shed 3 bases and J 0 bases; nucleotides not matched to a gene: 4. The germline gives CDR1 KGHSH, CDR2 LQKENI. CDR3 residues: CASSPLGLAGSTDTQYF. The CDR3 DNA follows: TGTGCCAGCTCACCTCTTGGACTAGCGGGGAGCACAGATACGCAGTATTTT.

The CDR3 loop reads CASSPPSGTGGSGNTIYF. For the CDR3, the DNA is TGTGCCAGCTCACCACCGTCAGGGACAGGGGGCTCTGGAAACACCATATATTTT. This sequence joins TRBV18 and TRBJ1-3, with 11 bases identical to TRBD1. The trim removed 0 bases at V and 0 bases at J, leaving 4 bases unmatched. Looked up from germline, CDR1 is KGHSH and CDR2 is LQKENI. CDR3 length: 18 residues.

On this clone: Other DNA sequences in this specimen translate into the identical CDR3. The chain combines TRBV7-9 with TRBJ2-3, with 10 bases identical to TRBD2. The V segment lost 4 bases and the J segment 1 base; nucleotides outside the gene matches: 2. CDR3 length: 15 amino acids. Germline V gene data show CDR1 as SEHNR and CDR2 as FQNEAQ (reference sequence). The CDR3 sequence is CASSSTSGGTDTQYF. CDR3 coding DNA: TGTGCCAGCAGCTCAACTAGCGGGGGCACAGATACGCAGTATTTT.

The chain has TRBV28 and TRBJ1-4; 7 bases are a match to TRBD1. Germline-derived CDR1 and CDR2 are MDHEN and SYDVKM. The junction had 7 bases not matched to a gene; V was cut back by 1 base and J by 8 bases. The CDR3 has 15 amino acids. The CDR3 spells CASSLSRDSTEKLFF. The CDR3 coding sequence is TGTGCCAGCAGTTTATCCCGGGACAGTACGGAAAAACTGTTTTTT.

The rearrangement uses TRBV5-6 and TRBJ1-6, with 8 bases that match TRBD1. CDR3 length: 14 amino acids. V shed 2 bases and J 7 bases; nucleotides not matched to a gene: 2. The germline V gene has CDR1 SGHDT and CDR2 YYEEEE. CDR3 bases: TGTGCCAGCAGCTTAGGACAGGGCAATTCACCCCTCCACTTT. It encodes CASSLGQGNSPLHF.

The rearrangement links TRBV6-5 to TRBJ1-2; no definite D call. CDR1 is MNHEY, CDR2 SVGAGI, per germline. The CDR3 is 15 amino acids. Trimming took 5 bases from V and 8 from J, leaving 21 bases between them. CDR3 protein: CASSIELDSRYGYTF. In nucleotides, the CDR3 is TGTGCCAGCAGTATCGAATTAGATAGTCGGTACGGCTACACCTTC.

This rearrangement joins TRBV29-1 to TRBJ2-7; D possibly corresponds to TRBD1 (7 bases). Germline CDR1 reads SQVTM; CDR2 reads ANQGSEA. With 6 bases removed from V and 6 bases from J, the gap between germline ends came to 21 bases. This CDR3 has 14 amino acids. In DNA, the CDR3 is TGCAGCGTAAGCAGGGGGGCTAAAGGATCCGAGCAGTACTTC. Protein product: CSVSRGAKGSEQYF.

This chain joins TRBV7-9 and TRBJ1-3; D uncertain. Germline V gene lookup returns CDR1 SEHNR and CDR2 FQNEAQ (reference sequence). The CDR3 loop spans 16 amino acids. The V end lost 3 bases, the J end lost 0 bases, and 12 bases lay between the germline ends. This CDR3 is CASSLADWNSGNTIYF. The CDR3 region has the DNA TGTGCCAGCAGCTTGGCCGACTGGAACTCTGGAAACACCATATATTTT. Full variable domain (missing parts from reference TRBV7-9 and TRBJ1-3): DTGVSQNPRHKITKRGQNVTFRCDPISEHNRLYWYRQTLGQGPEFLTYFQNEAQLEKSRLLSDRFSAERPKGSFSTLEIQRTEQGDSAMYLCASSLADWNSGNTIYFGEGSWLTVV.

This rearrangement joins TRBV13 to TRBJ2-5; 9 bases fit TRBD2. With 5 bases clipped from V and 4 bases from J, the junction kept 8 bases outside the gene matches. CDR1 and CDR2 (germline): PRHDT, FYEKMQ (reference sequence). The CDR3 consists of 15 residues. The CDR3 here is CASSPQGLATETQYF. The DNA of the CDR3 is TGTGCCAGCAGCCCGCAGGGACTAGCCACAGAGACCCAGTACTTC.

This rearrangement joins TRBV18 to TRBJ2-2, with TRBD1 as a possible D gene (5 bases). This CDR3 has 14 amino acids. The germline gives CDR1 KGHSH, CDR2 LQKENI. The ends were cut back, 0 bases at V and 5 bases at J, with 7 bases in the middle. The CDR3 here is CASSPPAGTGELFF. The CDR3 nucleotides are TGTGCCAGCTCACCACCGGCAGGGACCGGGGAGCTGTTTTTT.

The CDR3 nucleotides are TGTGCCAGCAGCCAAGTAGGTGGCGGGACAGGGAGGAATTCACCCCTCCACTTT. Translated: CASSQVGGGTGRNSPLHF. The J gene is TRBJ1-6, the V gene TRBV3-1 (or the pseudogene TRBV3-2), with TRBD1 matching 9 bases. This CDR3 has 18 amino acids. Germline CDR1 and CDR2: LGHDT and YNNKEL (reference sequence). With V trimmed by 1 base and J by 7 bases, 11 bases remained unmatched.

This CDR3 is CASSLQGANTDTQYF. The DNA for the CDR3 is TGTGCCAGCAGTTTGCAGGGGGCCAACACAGATACGCAGTATTTT. The chain uses TRBV28 and TRBJ2-3; 8 nucleotides align to TRBD1. After removal of 3 bases from V and 2 bases from J, the junction contained 4 bases not matched to a gene. Per germline, CDR1 MDHEN and CDR2 SYDVKM. CDR3 size: 15 residues.

The chain uses TRBV7-2 and TRBJ1-2; D may be TRBD1 (6 bases). Germline V gene sequence: CDR1 SGHTA, CDR2 FQGNSA. V was trimmed by 4 bases and J by 8 bases, leaving 23 bases between them. This CDR3 spans 16 amino acids. The DNA of the CDR3 is TGTGCCAGCAGCTCAGGGACCTTGATACAGGGCGGGGGCTACACCTTC. Its protein product is CASSSGTLIQGGGYTF. Full variable domain (missing parts from reference TRBV7-2 and TRBJ1-2): GAGVSQSPSNKVTEKGKDVELRCDPISGHTALYWYRQSLGQGLEFLIYFQGNSAPDKSGLPSDRFSAERTGGSVSTLTIQRTQQEDSAVYLCASSSGTLIQGGGYTFGSGTRLTVV.

Comment on this clone: The same CDR3 can be traced to other DNA sequences in this sample. This chain links TRBV4-1 with TRBJ1-2; D not certain. CDR3 length equals 13 residues. V was trimmed by 0 bases and J by 3 bases, leaving 5 bases between them. Germline V gives CDR1 MGHRA, CDR2 YSYEKL. This chain's CDR3 is CASSQDSYYGYTF. In DNA, the CDR3 is TGCGCCAGCAGCCAAGACAGTTACTATGGCTACACCTTC.

The gene calls are TRBV5-1 and TRBJ1-2; perhaps TRBD1 as D (5 bases). This CDR3 is built from 13 residues. Germline V gene data show CDR1 as SGHRS and CDR2 as YFSETQ. Trimming removed 1 base at V and 6 bases at J, with 10 bases between. CDR3 bases: TGCGCCAGCAGCTTGAATGGGGCGGATGGCTACACCTTC. This encodes CASSLNGADGYTF.

A single count supports this clone. In DNA form, the CDR3 reads TGTGCCATCAGTGAGTCGAGTCCAGGGGGCTCTGGAAACACCATATATTTT. This translates into CAISESSPGGSGNTIYF. The V call is TRBV10-3, the J call TRBJ1-3; the match to TRBD1 covers 7 bases. The ends lost 0 bases at V and 0 bases at J; junction bases unmatched: 5. This CDR3 contains 17 residues. Germline assignment: CDR1 ENHRY and CDR2 SYGVKD.

This clone was seen just once. The genes are TRBV7-3 and TRBJ2-3, with 12 bases lining up with TRBD2. The CDR3 runs to 17 residues. Germline V lookup: CDR1 SGHTA, CDR2 FQGTGA. The junction had 3 bases not matched to a gene; V was cut back by 0 bases and J by 2 bases. Written as DNA, the CDR3 is TGTGCCAGCAGCTTAACTGGGACTAGCGGGCTCACAGATACGCAGTATTTT. Its protein product is CASSLTGTSGLTDTQYF. The full variable domain, completed using reference TRBV7-3 and TRBJ2-3, is GAGVSQTPSNKVTEKGKYVELRCDPISGHTALYWYRQSLGQGPEFLIYFQGTGAADDSGLPNDRFFAVRPEGSVSTLKIQRTERGDSAVYLCASSLTGTSGLTDTQYFGPGTRLTVL.

The chain uses TRBV4-2 and TRBJ1-4; weak D call: TRBD1 (6 bases). CDR1 is LGHNA, CDR2 YNFKEQ, per germline. The CDR3 spans 15 residues. The V and J ends lost 4 bases and 7 bases respectively, with 16 bases between them. CDR3 loop: CASSPARGRPEKLFF. The CDR3 bases are TGTGCCAGCAGCCCGGCGCGGGGGCGCCCTGAAAAACTGTTTTTT.

The genes are TRBV7-9 and TRBJ1-6; weak D call: TRBD1 (5 bases). V was cut by 6 bases and J by 7 bases, with 16 bases left in between. The CDR3 sequence is 15 residues long. Germline V gene data show CDR1 as SEHNR and CDR2 as FQNEAQ (reference sequence). Here the CDR3 DNA reads TGTGCCAGCAGGTCCCGGGAGGGGAACAATTCACCCCTCCACTTT. Protein: CASRSREGNNSPLHF.

The V and J genes are TRBV5-6 and TRBJ2-7; a weak D match, TRBD2 (6 bases). Germline loops: CDR1 SGHDT, CDR2 YYEEEE. The CDR3 totals 14 residues. Trimming removed 5 bases from V and 7 bases from J, with 19 bases in between. CDR3 coding DNA: TGTGCCAGCAGACGCGGCGGGGACCTCCGTGAGCAGTACTTC. Translated: CASRRGGDLREQYF.

This chain connects TRBV29-1 to TRBJ2-7; D is uncertain. This CDR3 is 12 amino acids long. V lost 4 bases, J lost 0 bases, and 7 bases lay in between. Looked up from germline, CDR1 is SQVTM and CDR2 is ANQGSEA. The CDR3 region has the DNA TGCAGCGTTGGCAGTCTCTCCTACGAGCAGTACTTC. Its protein is CSVGSLSYEQYF.

This clone was detected only once. The chain joins TRBV30 to TRBJ1-4; 7 bases align to TRBD1. The CDR3 is made up of 16 amino acids. Trimming at V came to 3 bases and at J to 7 bases, leaving 14 bases not matched to a gene. Germline CDR1 reads GTSNPN; CDR2 reads SVGIG (reference sequence). The CDR3 spells CAWRILPGTDGEKLFF. Here the CDR3 DNA reads TGTGCCTGGAGGATCCTACCCGGGACAGATGGTGAAAAACTGTTTTTT.

V gene TRBV6-1 combines with J gene TRBJ1-5, with 7 nucleotides matching TRBD1. Losses at the gene ends were 3 bases for V and 7 bases for J; bases not matched to a gene: 3. CDR3 length: 13 amino acids. From germline, CDR1 is MNHNS and CDR2 SASEGT. The chain's CDR3 is CASSETGRQPQHF. The DNA for the CDR3 is TGTGCCAGCAGTGAGACAGGGCGGCAGCCCCAGCATTTT.

The V gene is TRBV3-1 (or the pseudogene TRBV3-2), the J gene TRBJ2-3; 7 nucleotides line up with TRBD2. Per germline, CDR1 LGHDT and CDR2 YNNKEL (reference sequence). The CDR3 contains 13 residues. The J segment lost 2 bases and the V segment lost 4 bases, leaving 0 bases of the junction unmatched. DNA of the CDR3: TGTGCCAGCAGCCGGGACTACACAGATACGCAGTATTTT. The encoded protein is CASSRDYTDTQYF.

This rearrangement joins TRBV3-1 (or the pseudogene TRBV3-2) to TRBJ1-5, with D unclear. Germline loops: CDR1 LGHDT, CDR2 YNNKEL (reference sequence). The CDR3 runs 14 residues. The V and J ends lost 6 bases and 1 base respectively, with 10 bases between them. This CDR3 reads CASRHSRSNQPQHF. In nucleotides, the CDR3 is TGTGCCAGCAGACACTCCAGGAGCAATCAGCCCCAGCATTTT.

V is TRBV30 and J is TRBJ1-4; the D gene is possibly TRBD1 (6 bases). The CDR3 runs to 13 residues. The ends were cut back, 3 bases at V and 5 bases at J, with 10 bases in the middle. Per germline, CDR1 GTSNPN and CDR2 SVGIG (reference sequence). CDR3 sequence: CAWRDGQNEKLFF. DNA for the CDR3: TGTGCCTGGAGGGATGGACAGAATGAAAAACTGTTTTTT.

This clone showed up just once. The chain has TRBV4-1 and TRBJ1-2, with 9 bases identical to TRBD1. CDR3 length: 15 amino acids. From germline, CDR1 is MGHRA and CDR2 YSYEKL. The V segment lost 3 bases and the J segment 9 bases; nucleotides outside the gene matches: 11. This chain's CDR3 is CASSHTRDRALRYTF. The CDR3 DNA follows: TGCGCCAGCAGCCACACCCGGGACAGGGCCCTCCGCTACACCTTC.

V is TRBV24-1 and J is TRBJ1-6; 11 nucleotides line up with TRBD1. The CDR3 is made up of 13 amino acids. Germline V gene lookup returns CDR1 KGHDR and CDR2 SFDVKD. V was clipped by 12 bases and J by 10 bases; unmatched bases: 7. The CDR3 is CAPSGQGDSPLHF. CDR3 in DNA: TGTGCCCCCTCGGGACAGGGGGACTCACCCCTCCACTTT.

This clone was counted once. The J gene is TRBJ1-4, the V gene TRBV9; the D gene is possibly TRBD1 (6 bases). Germline lookup yields CDR1 SGDLS and CDR2 YYNGEE. CDR3 length equals 16 residues. Deletions cut 0 bases from V and 9 bases from J, with 18 bases between. CDR3 loop: CASSVGRVGDTQKLFF. DNA for the CDR3: TGTGCCAGCAGCGTAGGACGGGTGGGGGACACCCAAAAACTGTTTTTT. Filled out from reference TRBV9 and TRBJ1-4, the complete variable domain reads DSGVTQTPKHLITATGQRVTLRCSPRSGDLSVYWYQQSLDQGLQFLIQYYNGEERAKGNILERFSAQQFPDLHSELNLSSLELGDSALYFCASSVGRVGDTQKLFFGSGTQLSVL.

The rearrangement joins TRBV5-6 to TRBJ1-2, with D tentatively TRBD1 (6 bases). The CDR3 is made up of 12 amino acids. Germline CDR1 and CDR2: SGHDT and YYEEEE. V gave up 5 bases and J gave up 2 bases, with 7 bases separating them. The CDR3 sequence is CASSGGNYGYTF. CDR3 nucleotide sequence: TGTGCCAGCAGTGGGGGCAACTATGGCTACACCTTC.